The present entry profiles one T cell receptor (beta chain) with its context. The clone's antigen remains unknown. No base quality information exists; no much larger clone differs at one position. These data belong to a study of CDR3 diversity in severe acne (dated by TCRdb to the late 2010s). Library preparation was by PCR. The data were produced on an Illumina HiSeq 2000. The raw public reads went through TCRdb reprocessing: fastp at Q25, MiXCR clone calling, in-frame beta chains kept. One record per CDR3 amino acid sequence lists the most common genes and DNA. Within this sample are more than 70,000 distinct CDR3 sequences, with around 54% of them counted one time only. Of the sample, about 9.9% falls within the top ten clones. V is reduced by 5 bases and J by 0 bases, leaving a spacing of 7 bases between them. The CDR3, from cysteine to phenylalanine, totals 14 residues. Only the CDR3 portion is preserved as DNA: 42 bases, with reading frame beginning at the first base. From the germline V gene, CDR1 is KGHDR and CDR2 is SFDVKD.

The chain links TRBV24-1 with TRBJ1-3; no D gene is confidently identified. This receptor was identified in a male donor with severe acne vulgaris. Material for sequencing was blood. CDR3 protein: CATSALVSGNTIYF. In nucleotides, the sequence is TGTGCCACCAGTGCCTTAGTCTCTGGAAACACCATATATTTT.